This TCR beta chain was identified during a study of CD8+ T cells in alopecia areata. Across the whole study: The protocol delivered tofacitinib for 6 to 18 months, then withdrew it for 6 months.

The CDR3 consists of 14 residues. The germline gives CDR1 MNHEY, CDR2 SMNVEV (reference sequence). V lost 5 bases and J lost 5, with 14 bases in between. cDNA serving as the sequencing template came from extracted, reverse transcribed RNA. Profiling relied on immunoSEQ multiplex PCR, and the TCRdb table lists in-frame clones only, not all of them. The data show 250,000 to 300,000 clones, more than 45% seen once. Treatment given: oral pan-JAK inhibitor, 5-10 mg twice daily. The chain recombines TRBV27 with TRBJ2-3; D not resolved. The clonotype originates from a human donor with alopecia areata. Sequencing used CD4+ T cells sorted from blood, obtained at week 24, from a patient treated with tofacitinib. CDR3 sequence (DNA): TGTGCCAGCAGTATCCGGGCCCGTTTAGATACGCAGTATTTT. Translation: CASSIRARLDTQYF.